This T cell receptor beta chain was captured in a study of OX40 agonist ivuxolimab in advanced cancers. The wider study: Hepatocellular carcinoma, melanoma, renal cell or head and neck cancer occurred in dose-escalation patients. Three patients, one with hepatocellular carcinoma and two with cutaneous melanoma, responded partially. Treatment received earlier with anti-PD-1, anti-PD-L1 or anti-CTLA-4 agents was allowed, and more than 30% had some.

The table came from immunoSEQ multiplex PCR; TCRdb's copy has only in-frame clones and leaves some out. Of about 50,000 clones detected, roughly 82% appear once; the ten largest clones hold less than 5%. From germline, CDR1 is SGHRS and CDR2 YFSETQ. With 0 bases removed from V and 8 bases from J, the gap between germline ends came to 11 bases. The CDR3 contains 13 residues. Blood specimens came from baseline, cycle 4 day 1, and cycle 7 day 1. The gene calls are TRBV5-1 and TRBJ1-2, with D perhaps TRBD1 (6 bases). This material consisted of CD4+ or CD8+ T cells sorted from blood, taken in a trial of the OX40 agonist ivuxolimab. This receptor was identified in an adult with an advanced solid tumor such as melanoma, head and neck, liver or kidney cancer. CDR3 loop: CASSLDRVGGYTF. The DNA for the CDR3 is TGCGCCAGCAGCTTGGACAGGGTAGGCGGCTACACCTTC.